Presented here are 21 T cell receptor beta chains from one specimen sequenced in a study of a mutant IDH1 vaccine in newly diagnosed glioma. Using immunoSEQ multiplex PCR, the repertoire was profiled, and TCRdb retains in-frame clones only, with some absent. The table records 50,000 to 75,000 clones, 91% of them present only once. Time point meaning: baseline, week 1 (first vaccination visit). The treatment was: pre-vaccination baseline after standard-of-care therapy. Here the sequenced sample was PBMCs, taken from a glioma patient treated with radiotherapy, temozolomide or both. Receptor source: a man between 45 and 60 years old with glioma.

The chain couples TRBV2 to TRBJ2-7, with unresolved D. Germline CDR1 SNHLY, CDR2 FYNNEI. Trimming removed 6 bases from V and 4 bases from J, with 10 bases in between. This CDR3 spans 12 amino acids. The CDR3 reads CASRSPNYEQYF. DNA of the CDR3: TGTGCCAGCAGATCCCCAAATTACGAGCAGTACTTC.

The chain carries TRBV18 and TRBJ1-5; D gene unclear. V was shortened by 6 bases and J by 6 bases, with 21 bases between the two germline ends. Germline values: CDR1 KGHSH, CDR2 LQKENI. The CDR3 sequence is 16 residues long. The CDR3 region has the DNA TGTGCCAGCTCGAGCCAGAGAGGGTTCGTGTTTCAGCCCCAGCATTTT. It specifies CASSSQRGFVFQPQHF.

This clone was observed once. J is TRBJ2-7 and V is TRBV30; 8 bases map to TRBD2. V dropped 2 bases and J dropped 13; count of bases not matched to a gene: 13. Germline CDR1 GTSNPN, CDR2 SVGIG (reference sequence). This CDR3 region has 13 residues. The CDR3 sequence is CAWSSGSHLLPYF. CDR3 DNA sequence: TGTGCCTGGAGTAGCGGGAGTCACCTCCTCCCCTACTTC.

The rearrangement uses TRBV5-1 and TRBJ1-6; D gene ambiguous. CDR3 size: 16 residues. V lost 5 bases and J 3 bases, leaving 15 bases between the germline ends. Germline values: CDR1 SGHRS, CDR2 YFSETQ. The CDR3 DNA follows: TGCGCCAGCAGGAACGATCAGGCGGGCTATAATTCACCCCTCCACTTT. Translated, it gives CASRNDQAGYNSPLHF.

The chain combines TRBV27 with TRBJ2-7; a possible D gene is TRBD1 (6 bases). The germline CDR1 and CDR2 sequences are MNHEY and SMNVEV (reference sequence). This CDR3 is built from 16 residues. V shed 0 bases and J shed 2 bases, with 14 bases lying between them. This CDR3 reads CASSLSLGTRTYEQYF. DNA of the CDR3: TGTGCCAGCAGTTTATCCTTGGGGACACGTACCTACGAGCAGTACTTC.

The rearrangement uses TRBV7-2 and TRBJ1-1, with TRBD1 identical over 7 bases. V lost 1 base to trimming and J lost 10 bases; unmatched junction nucleotides: 9. The CDR3 runs 14 residues. CDR1 SGHTA and CDR2 FQGNSA come from the germline V gene. CDR3 sequence reads: CASSLDGTDRAAFF. The CDR3 nucleotides are TGTGCCAGCAGCTTAGACGGGACAGATCGAGCAGCTTTCTTT.

In regard to this clone: The same CDR3 is also encoded by other DNA sequences in this sample. The CDR3 reads CASSGQGLNTEAFF. The CDR3, as DNA: TGTGCCAGCAGCGGACAGGGATTGAACACTGAAGCTTTCTTT. The chain carries TRBV28 and TRBJ1-1, with 8 nucleotides matching TRBD1. J gave up 0 bases and V 6 bases, and 3 bases lay outside the gene matches. CDR1 and CDR2 (germline): MDHEN, SYDVKM. The CDR3 has 14 residues.

The CDR3: CASSDVGHEQYF. The CDR3 DNA reads as TGTGCCAGCAGTGACGTCGGCCACGAGCAGTACTTC. V gene TRBV6-1 combines with J gene TRBJ2-7; D is uncertain. Per the germline V gene, CDR1 is MNHNS and CDR2 is SASEGT. V was clipped by 3 bases and J by 5 bases, with 8 bases between them. CDR3 length: 12 residues.

The rearrangement joins TRBV2 to TRBJ2-7, with a tentative D call TRBD1 (6 bases). Trimming left V 10 bases short and J 2 bases short, with 15 bases between. Germline loops: CDR1 SNHLY, CDR2 FYNNEI. CDR3 length equals 13 residues. The CDR3 loop reads CANREEGAYEQYF. CDR3 sequence (DNA): TGTGCCAACCGGGAAGAGGGGGCCTACGAGCAGTACTTC.

The chain combines TRBV4-3 with TRBJ2-7; 8 nucleotides match TRBD2. V shed 1 base and J 2 bases; nucleotides not matched to a gene: 4. The CDR3 is 15 amino acids. Germline V lookup: CDR1 LGHNA, CDR2 YSLEER. In nucleotides, the CDR3 is TGCGCCAGCAGCCAAGGGGGTAGCGGGGCCTACGAGCAGTACTTC. Its protein product is CASSQGGSGAYEQYF.

This chain uses TRBV5-1 with TRBJ2-3; TRBD2 matches at 16 bases. The trim removed 4 bases at V and 2 bases at J, leaving 10 bases unmatched. This CDR3 is 19 amino acids long. Germline assignment: CDR1 SGHRS and CDR2 YFSETQ. The DNA of the CDR3 is TGCGCCAGCAGCCCATCCGGGACTAGCGGGGGGGAGGCCACAGATACGCAGTATTTT. Translating gives CASSPSGTSGGEATDTQYF.

This clone was found a few times. The CDR3 reads CASSLDPGSGNEQFF. The DNA for the CDR3 is TGCGCCAGCAGCTTGGATCCGGGTTCAGGGAATGAGCAGTTCTTC. J is TRBJ2-1 and V is TRBV5-1, with a tentative D call TRBD1 (5 bases). CDR1 is SGHRS and CDR2 is YFSETQ in the germline V gene. V was trimmed by 0 bases and J by 7 bases, leaving 14 bases between them. The CDR3 extends over 15 amino acids.

This clone showed up just a few times. The chain couples TRBV6-4 to TRBJ2-3; D gene ambiguous. Trimming left V 4 bases short and J 0 bases short, with 5 bases between. Per germline, CDR1 MRHNA and CDR2 SNTAGT. The CDR3 is 13 amino acids. The CDR3 loop is CASSVGSTDTQYF. CDR3 sequence (DNA): TGTGCCAGCAGTGTAGGCAGCACAGATACGCAGTATTTT.

The CDR3 protein is CASSVGVLADEQFF. In DNA form, the CDR3 reads TGTGCCAGCAGCGTAGGTGTTTTGGCGGATGAGCAGTTCTTC. The chain joins TRBV9 to TRBJ2-1; unclear D gene. Germline V lookup: CDR1 SGDLS, CDR2 YYNGEE. Trimming left V 0 bases short and J 8 bases short, with 12 bases between. This CDR3 comprises 14 residues.

Comments on this clone: The sample carries other DNA sequences with the same CDR3. The V gene is TRBV29-1, the J gene TRBJ1-4; D possibly corresponds to TRBD1 (6 bases). The ends were cut back, 6 bases at V and 7 bases at J, with 15 bases in the middle. The V gene's germline CDR1 is SQVTM and CDR2 ANQGSEA. This CDR3 spans 13 amino acids. CDR3 region: CSVSTGSFEKLFF. CDR3 bases: TGCAGCGTCTCAACAGGGAGTTTTGAAAAACTGTTTTTT.

As to this clone: The junction departs from the called germline gene at one end, perhaps through a read error. The chain links TRBV7-8 to TRBJ2-1, with D perhaps assigned TRBD1 or TRBD2 (6 bases each). The CDR3 covers 15 residues. The germline CDR1 and CDR2 sequences are SGHVS and FQNEAQ. In DNA form, the CDR3 reads TGTGCCAGCAGTTTAGGGGGGACCTCCTACAATGAGCAGTTCTTC. Translated: CASSLGGTSYNEQFF. The complete variable domain, with remaining parts taken from reference TRBV7-8 and TRBJ2-1, reads GAGVSQSPRYKVAKRGQDVALRCDPISGHVSLFWYQQALGQGPEFLTYFQNEAQLDKSGLPSDRFFAERPEGSVSTLKIQRTQQEDSAVYLCASSLGGTSYNEQFFGPGTRLTVL.

The chain carries TRBV2 and TRBJ2-2; the D is unclear. V lost 7 bases, J lost 6 bases, and 6 bases lay in between. There are 11 residues in the CDR3. Germline loops: CDR1 SNHLY, CDR2 FYNNEI. This chain's CDR3 is CASKVSGELFF. In nucleotides, the CDR3 is TGTGCCAGCAAGGTCTCCGGGGAGCTGTTTTTT.

Only one count was recorded for this clone. V gene TRBV28 combines with J gene TRBJ1-2; 8 positions match TRBD1. The V gene end was trimmed by 5 bases and the J gene end by 5 bases; junction bases not matched to a gene: 13. The CDR3 length is 16 residues. Germline assignment: CDR1 MDHEN and CDR2 SYDVKM. The CDR3 coding sequence is TGTGCCAGCAGTCTCCCATACAGGGGGGAGAAGTATGGCTACACCTTC. Translated, it gives CASSLPYRGEKYGYTF.

The V gene is TRBV6-5, the J gene TRBJ2-7, with 8 bases lining up with TRBD1. J gave up 0 bases and V 9 bases, and 7 bases lay outside the gene matches. The CDR3 consists of 14 residues. CDR1 MNHEY and CDR2 SVGAGI come from the germline V gene. As DNA, the CDR3 is TGTGCCAGTCGGGGACAGGAGGACTCCTACGAGCAGTACTTC. Protein sequence: CASRGQEDSYEQYF.

This clone was detected only once. This rearrangement joins TRBV9 to TRBJ1-6; D ambiguous. The CDR3 contains 12 residues. CDR1 is SGDLS, CDR2 YYNGEE, per germline. V shed 1 base and J shed 7 bases, with 3 bases lying between them. CDR3 nucleotides: TGTGCCAGCAGCGTAAGAAATTCACCCCTCCACTTT. Translation: CASSVRNSPLHF.

CDR3 bases: TGTGCCAGTCGGCGGGGGGCTTACAATGAGCAGTTCTTC. As protein: CASRRGAYNEQFF. The chain employs TRBV7-9 and TRBJ2-1; 8 bases are a match to TRBD2. CDR3 length: 13 residues. CDR1 and CDR2 from the germline V gene are SEHNR and FQNEAQ (reference sequence). The V and J ends lost 9 bases and 4 bases, in that order; junction bases with no gene match: 5.